What follows are 5 T cell receptor beta chains derived from one specimen sequenced in a study of T cell responses to AZD1222 COVID-19 vaccine (dated by TCRdb to the early 2020s). The library was produced with the immunoSEQ multiplex PCR assay. Not all clones reach the TCRdb copy of this immuneACCESS table, which keeps in-frame sequences only. Checked studies attribute under half of the gap to unresolved V genes and leave the rest unexplained. Present in this sample are about 160,000 clones, around 93% of which were seen just once. The top ten constitute over 3% of the sample. This specimen's time point label, per the study, means: about 28 days (+/-7) after the second vaccine dose. The sample here was peripheral blood, taken 28 days after the second AZD1222 dose. Receptors were obtained from an adult who received the AZD1222 COVID-19 vaccine.

The chain is built from TRBV19 and TRBJ1-4; a weak D match, TRBD1 (6 bases). V was pared by 4 bases and J by 5 bases, with 8 bases between. The CDR3 consists of 13 residues. Germline CDR1 is LNHDA and CDR2 is SQIVND (reference sequence). CDR3 DNA: TGTGCCAGTAGTAGGCAGGGGAATGAAAAACTGTTTTTT. Residues: CASSRQGNEKLFF.

This clone was seen more than once but under ten times. The V gene is TRBV2, the J gene TRBJ1-6; D may be TRBD1 (5 bases). Trimming took 6 bases from V and 6 from J, leaving 18 bases between them. The CDR3 has 16 residues. Germline V gene data show CDR1 as SNHLY and CDR2 as FYNNEI. CDR3: CASRTAGLLGNSPLHF. CDR3 nucleotide sequence: TGTGCCAGCAGAACCGCAGGGTTGCTGGGTAATTCACCCCTCCACTTT.

The chain recombines TRBV6-5 with TRBJ1-2; D is uncertain. Per the germline V gene, CDR1 is MNHEY and CDR2 is SVGAGI. The CDR3 sequence is 14 residues long. V lost 5 bases and J lost 7, with 17 bases in between. CDR3 coding DNA: TGTGCCAGCAGTAAACCTGAAAGGGCGGGTGGCTACACCTTC. Translating it yields CASSKPERAGGYTF.

The genes are TRBV10-3 and TRBJ2-1; 11 positions match TRBD1. Germline loops: CDR1 ENHRY, CDR2 SYGVKD. This CDR3 has 14 amino acids. The junction had 4 bases not matched to a gene; V was cut back by 6 bases and J by 6 bases. CDR3 residues: CAISRDRGTNEQFF. As DNA, the CDR3 is TGTGCCATCAGCAGGGACAGGGGGACCAATGAGCAGTTCTTC.

This clone was counted once. Germline is not matched at one junction end, which may reflect a read error. The chain uses TRBV6-6 and TRBJ1-1; D might be TRBD1 (6 bases). CDR1 is MNHNY and CDR2 is SVGAGI in the germline V gene (reference sequence). The CDR3 is 11 amino acids. The CDR3 is CASIVQGGLLF. CDR3 sequence (DNA): TGTGCCAGCATAGTACAGGGAGGCCTCCTCTTT.